This TCR beta chain was sequenced in a study of post-analysis software for immune sequencing data. Germline V lookup: CDR1 SGHRS, CDR2 YFSETQ. This CDR3 has 17 residues. The germline V and J ends were trimmed by 0 bases and 5 bases, with 17 bases remaining between them. Researchers reported that TCR beta cDNA libraries carried unique molecular identifiers. TCRdb independently ran MiXCR on the PCR reads; one entry per CDR3 protein. The sample consists of about 770,000 distinct CDR3 sequences, roughly 50% of them appearing once. Study-wide points: Among roughly five TRBV segments more frequent in patients than controls were TRBV5-6, TRBV5-1 and TRBV20-1.

With regard to this clonotype: The antigen remains undetermined.

This clonotype originated in a girl aged 10-17 years with multiple sclerosis. Sequenced material: blood. V and J are TRBV5-1 and TRBJ1-4; D is unresolved. CDR3 nucleotides: TGCGCCAGCAGCTTGGTACCAACCGCCTCCGGGAATGAAAAACTGTTTTTT. Protein product: CASSLVPTASGNEKLFF.